This TCR beta chain appears in the sequencing data of a study of blood T cell repertoires in COVID-19. About the study: Acute and convalescent COVID-19 samples came from the United States, Italy and Spain. From T cells, B-cell-depleted T cells, or PBMCs came the material, which was cDNA or gDNA.

Germline V gene data show CDR1 as SEHNR and CDR2 as FQNEAQ (reference sequence). J gave up 5 bases and V 6 bases, and 1 base lay outside the gene matches. The CDR3 is made up of 13 amino acids. Data came from immunoSEQ multiplex PCR; TCRdb stores just in-frame clones and leaves some out. The sample yields 70,000 to 90,000 clones, more than 60% seen once. Sequencing used peripheral blood. The gene calls are TRBV7-9 and TRBJ1-5, with 10 bases identical to TRBD1. The receptor was isolated from a man aged 70-80 years with acute or convalescent COVID-19. The CDR3 DNA is TGTGCCAGCAGTGGGACAGGGGATCAGCCCCAGCATTTT. It translates to CASSGTGDQPQHF.